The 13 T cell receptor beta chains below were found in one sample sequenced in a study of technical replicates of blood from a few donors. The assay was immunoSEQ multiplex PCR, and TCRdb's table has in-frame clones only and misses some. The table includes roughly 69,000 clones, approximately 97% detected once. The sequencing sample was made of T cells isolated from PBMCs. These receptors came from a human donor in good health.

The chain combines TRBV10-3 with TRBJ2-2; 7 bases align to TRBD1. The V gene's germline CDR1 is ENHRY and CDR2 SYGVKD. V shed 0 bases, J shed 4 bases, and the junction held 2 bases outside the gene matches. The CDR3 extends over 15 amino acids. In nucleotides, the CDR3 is TGTGCCATCAGTGAGTCGACAGGGCGCACCGGGGAGCTGTTTTTT. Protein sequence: CAISESTGRTGELFF.

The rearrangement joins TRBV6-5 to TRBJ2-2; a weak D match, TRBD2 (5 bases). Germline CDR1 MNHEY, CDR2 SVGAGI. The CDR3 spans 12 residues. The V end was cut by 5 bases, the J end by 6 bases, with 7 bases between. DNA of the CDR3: TGTGCCAGCAGTGCGGACTCCGGGGAGCTGTTTTTT. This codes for CASSADSGELFF.

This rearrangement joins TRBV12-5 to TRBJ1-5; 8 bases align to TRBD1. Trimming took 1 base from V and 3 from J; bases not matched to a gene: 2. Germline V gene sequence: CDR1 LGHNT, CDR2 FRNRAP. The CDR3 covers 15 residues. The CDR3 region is CASGLGTGLNQPQHF. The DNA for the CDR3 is TGTGCTAGTGGTTTGGGGACAGGGCTCAATCAGCCCCAGCATTTT.

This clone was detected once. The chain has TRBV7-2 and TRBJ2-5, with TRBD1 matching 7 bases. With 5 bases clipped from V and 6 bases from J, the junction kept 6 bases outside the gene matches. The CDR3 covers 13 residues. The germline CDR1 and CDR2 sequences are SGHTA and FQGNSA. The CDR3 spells CASSTGQDQTQYF. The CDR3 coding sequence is TGTGCCAGCAGCACCGGACAGGATCAGACCCAGTACTTC. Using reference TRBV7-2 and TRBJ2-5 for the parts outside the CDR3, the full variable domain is GAGVSQSPSNKVTEKGKDVELRCDPISGHTALYWYRQSLGQGLEFLIYFQGNSAPDKSGLPSDRFSAERTGGSVSTLTIQRTQQEDSAVYLCASSTGQDQTQYFGPGTRLLVL.

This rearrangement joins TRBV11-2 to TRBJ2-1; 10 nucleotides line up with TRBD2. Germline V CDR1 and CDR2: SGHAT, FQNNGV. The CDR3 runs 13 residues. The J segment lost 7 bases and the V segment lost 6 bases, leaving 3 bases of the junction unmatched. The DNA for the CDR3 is TGTGCCAGCAGTTTTAGCGGGGGGAATGAGCAGTTCTTC. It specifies CASSFSGGNEQFF.

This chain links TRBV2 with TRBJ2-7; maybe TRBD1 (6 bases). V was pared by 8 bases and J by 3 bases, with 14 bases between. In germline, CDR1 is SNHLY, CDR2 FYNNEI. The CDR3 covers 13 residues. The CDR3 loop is CASGTGLVYEQYF. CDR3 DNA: TGTGCCAGCGGCACAGGGTTAGTCTACGAGCAGTACTTC.

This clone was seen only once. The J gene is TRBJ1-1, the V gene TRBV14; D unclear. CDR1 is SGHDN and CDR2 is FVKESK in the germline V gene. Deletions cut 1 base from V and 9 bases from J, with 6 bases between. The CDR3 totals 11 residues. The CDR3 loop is CASSQAGKAFF. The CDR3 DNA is TGTGCCAGCAGCCAAGCGGGTAAAGCTTTCTTT.

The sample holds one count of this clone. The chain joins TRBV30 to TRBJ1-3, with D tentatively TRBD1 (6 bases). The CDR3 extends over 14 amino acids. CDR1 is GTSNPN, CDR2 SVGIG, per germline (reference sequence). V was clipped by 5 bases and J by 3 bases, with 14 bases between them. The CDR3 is CAWESGGNGNTIYF. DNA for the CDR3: TGTGCCTGGGAAAGTGGGGGCAATGGAAACACCATATATTTT.

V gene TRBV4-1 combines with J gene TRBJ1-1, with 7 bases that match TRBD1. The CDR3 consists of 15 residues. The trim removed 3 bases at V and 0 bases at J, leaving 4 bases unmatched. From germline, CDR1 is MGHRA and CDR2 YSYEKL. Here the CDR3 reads CASSHPGQMNTEAFF. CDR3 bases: TGCGCCAGCAGCCATCCGGGACAGATGAACACTGAAGCTTTCTTT.

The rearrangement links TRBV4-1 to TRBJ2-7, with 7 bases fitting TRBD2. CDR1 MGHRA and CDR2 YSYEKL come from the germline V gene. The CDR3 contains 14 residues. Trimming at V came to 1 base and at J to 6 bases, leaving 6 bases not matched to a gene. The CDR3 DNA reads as TGCGCCAGCAGCCAAGGCCGCGGGAGAGGCGAGCAGTACTTC. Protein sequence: CASSQGRGRGEQYF.

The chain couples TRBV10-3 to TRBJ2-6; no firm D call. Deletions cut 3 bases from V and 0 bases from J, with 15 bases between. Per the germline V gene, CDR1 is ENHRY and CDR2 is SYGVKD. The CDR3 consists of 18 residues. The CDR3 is CAISDLSALFSGANVLTF. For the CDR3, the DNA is TGTGCCATCAGTGATCTCAGCGCGTTATTCTCTGGGGCCAACGTCCTGACTTTC.

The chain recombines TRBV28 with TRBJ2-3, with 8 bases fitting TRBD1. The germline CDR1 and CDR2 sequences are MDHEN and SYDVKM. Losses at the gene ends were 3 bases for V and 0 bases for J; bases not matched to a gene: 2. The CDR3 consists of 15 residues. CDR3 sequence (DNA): TGTGCCAGCAGTTTTGGACAGGGAAGCACAGATACGCAGTATTTT. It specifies CASSFGQGSTDTQYF.

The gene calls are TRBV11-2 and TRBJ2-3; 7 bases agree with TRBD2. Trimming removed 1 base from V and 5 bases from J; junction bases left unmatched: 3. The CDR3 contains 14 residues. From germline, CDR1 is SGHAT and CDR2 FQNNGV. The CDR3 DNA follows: TGTGCCAGCAGCTTAGGAGGGAGGGGAGATACGCAGTATTTT. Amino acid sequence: CASSLGGRGDTQYF.